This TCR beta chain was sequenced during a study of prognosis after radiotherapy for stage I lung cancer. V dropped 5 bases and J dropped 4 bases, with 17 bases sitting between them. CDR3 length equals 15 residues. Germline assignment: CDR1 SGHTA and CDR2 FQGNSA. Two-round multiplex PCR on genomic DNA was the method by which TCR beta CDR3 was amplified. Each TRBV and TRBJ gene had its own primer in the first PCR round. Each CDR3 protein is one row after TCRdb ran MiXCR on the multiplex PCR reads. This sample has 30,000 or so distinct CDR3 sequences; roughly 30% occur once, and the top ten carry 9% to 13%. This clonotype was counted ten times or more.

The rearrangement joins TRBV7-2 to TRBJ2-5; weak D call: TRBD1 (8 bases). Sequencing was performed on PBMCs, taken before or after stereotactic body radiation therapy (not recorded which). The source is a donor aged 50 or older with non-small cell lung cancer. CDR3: CASSPGGRGRETQYF. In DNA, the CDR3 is TGTGCCAGCAGCCCGGGGGGCAGGGGGCGAGAGACCCAGTACTTC.